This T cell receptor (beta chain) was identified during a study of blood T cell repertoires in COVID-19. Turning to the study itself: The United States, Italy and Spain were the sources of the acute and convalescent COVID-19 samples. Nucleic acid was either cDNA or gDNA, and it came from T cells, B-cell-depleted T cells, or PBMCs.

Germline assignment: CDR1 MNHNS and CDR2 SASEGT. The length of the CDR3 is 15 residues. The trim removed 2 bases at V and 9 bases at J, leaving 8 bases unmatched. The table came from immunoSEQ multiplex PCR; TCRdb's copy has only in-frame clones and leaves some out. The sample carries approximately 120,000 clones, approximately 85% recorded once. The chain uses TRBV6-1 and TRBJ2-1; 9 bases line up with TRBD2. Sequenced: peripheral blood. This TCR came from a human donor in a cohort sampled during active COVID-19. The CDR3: CASSELAGGPGEQFF. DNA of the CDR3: TGTGCCAGCAGTGAACTGGCGGGAGGGCCTGGTGAGCAGTTCTTC.